The sequence of this TCR beta chain was determined in a study of cytomegalovirus exposure and HLA in healthy donors. Study results and caveats: Cytomegalovirus status was reportedly diagnosed by the classifier with high sensitivity and specificity.

The CDR3 has 13 amino acids. CDR1 and CDR2 from the germline V gene are ENHRY and SYGVKD. Trimming at V came to 10 bases and at J to 5 bases, leaving 9 bases not matched to a gene. The study ran its PCR with 60 Vbeta and 13 Jbeta primers. Profiled with immunoSEQ multiplex PCR; TCRdb holds only in-frame clones, not every one. The sample records about 92,000 clones, 80% being singletons. A remark on this clone: Its antigen is currently unknown.

This chain connects TRBV10-3 to TRBJ2-3, with TRBD2 identical over 7 bases. Sequencing was done on a sample of PBMCs. The TCR originated in a man aged 18 to 29 in good health and CMV-seronegative. This CDR3 is CATWGGSLDTQYF. The CDR3 region has the DNA TGTGCCACCTGGGGAGGGAGCTTAGATACGCAGTATTTT.